This TCR beta chain comes out of a study of blood T cell repertoires in COVID-19. In its sample, this clone was seen once. V shed 11 bases, J shed 4 bases, and the junction held 10 bases outside the gene matches. Germline-derived CDR1 and CDR2 are SNHLY and FYNNEI. CDR3 length: 15 residues. Seattle's enrolled individuals joined amid active infection and were then monitored longitudinally. Assay: immunoSEQ multiplex PCR; the TCRdb copy retains only in-frame clones and omits some. The repertoire holds 200,000 to 250,000 clones, with about 88% as singletons. The clonotype was recovered from a middle-aged man with COVID-19, enrolled during active disease. V is TRBV2 and J is TRBJ2-3; TRBD2 matches 12 bases. Sequencing was performed on peripheral blood. The CDR3 nucleotides read TGTGCCCGAGGGGCTAGCGGGAGGGTGGCAGATACGCAGTATTTT. Its translation: CARGASGRVADTQYF. Together with reference TRBV2 and TRBJ2-3, the CDR3 gives the full variable domain: EPEVTQTPSHQVTQMGQEVILRCVPISNHLYFYWYRQILGQKVEFLVSFYNNEISEKSEIFDDQFSVERPDGSNFTLKIRSTKLEDSAMYFCARGASGRVADTQYFGPGTRLTVL.